The 9 T cell receptor beta chains presented below share a single source sample, sequenced in a study of T-cell reconstitution after alpha-beta-depleted transplantation in children. Molecular barcoding with unique molecular identifiers was used for the TCRbeta library. TCRdb recomputed calls from the PCR reads with MiXCR, one row per CDR3 protein. Seen here are some 530,000 distinct CDR3 sequences, 12% observed once, and the top ten hold about 5%. The sample consisted of PBMCs from the stem cell graft donor, taken from the stem cell graft. These receptors originate from a human donor who donated a stem cell graft to a child with combined immunodeficiency.

This clonotype has more than one count but fewer than ten. This chain connects TRBV28 to TRBJ2-7; the D gene is possibly TRBD2 (5 bases). Germline lookup yields CDR1 MDHEN and CDR2 SYDVKM. The CDR3 extends over 15 amino acids. Deletions cut 2 bases from V and 6 bases from J, with 17 bases between. The CDR3 sequence is CASSLRSPSGSEQYF. CDR3 bases: TGTGCCAGCAGTTTACGGAGCCCATCGGGATCCGAGCAGTACTTC.

In this sample, this clonotype turned up many times. This chain connects TRBV20-1 to TRBJ2-7; 9 bases are shared with TRBD2. Germline CDR1 reads DFQATT; CDR2 reads SNEGSKA (reference sequence). J gave up 0 bases and V 5 bases, and 8 bases lay outside the gene matches. This CDR3 comprises 15 residues. The CDR3 spells CSAATPAGGSYEQYF. The CDR3 DNA follows: TGCAGTGCTGCTACCCCAGCGGGGGGCTCCTACGAGCAGTACTTC.

J is TRBJ1-1 and V is TRBV9; D might be TRBD1 (5 bases). V dropped 4 bases and J dropped 1 base, with 17 bases sitting between them. The CDR3 is made up of 16 amino acids. Germline CDR1 reads SGDLS; CDR2 reads YYNGEE. CDR3 DNA sequence: TGTGCCAGCAGCCCGTCGGACACTAGGACGAACACTGAAGCTTTCTTT. It is translated as CASSPSDTRTNTEAFF.

This clonotype was recorded a few times. The V and J genes are TRBV11-3 and TRBJ2-7, with TRBD1 matching 8 bases. The CDR3 has 15 amino acids. CDR1 and CDR2 from the germline V gene are SGHNT and YENEEA. The ends lost 6 bases at V and 0 bases at J; junction bases unmatched: 7. Here the CDR3 DNA reads TGTGCCAGCAGATCTCACAGGGGGTCCTCCTACGAGCAGTACTTC. Translated, it gives CASRSHRGSSYEQYF.

In its sample, this clonotype was seen many times. The rearrangement joins TRBV27 to TRBJ1-5; D is possibly TRBD1 (5 bases). From germline, CDR1 is MNHEY and CDR2 SMNVEV (reference sequence). The germline V and J ends were trimmed by 7 bases and 6 bases, with 16 bases remaining between them. This CDR3 is 14 amino acids long. CDR3 residues: CASTPTGGGQPQHF. CDR3 sequence (DNA): TGTGCCAGCACCCCAACGGGGGGAGGTCAGCCCCAGCATTTT.

The chain carries TRBV25-1 and TRBJ2-3, with 10 bases aligning to TRBD2. Losses at the gene ends were 3 bases for V and 7 bases for J; bases not matched to a gene: 7. The CDR3 runs to 15 residues. CDR1 is MGHDK and CDR2 is SYGVNS in the germline V gene. CDR3 nucleotides: TGTGCCAGCAGTGATAGCGGGGGGTCCACGAATACGCAGTATTTT. As protein: CASSDSGGSTNTQYF.

The V and J genes are TRBV6-6 and TRBJ2-1; D possibly corresponds to TRBD2 (6 bases). CDR3 length equals 12 residues. Germline V gene lookup returns CDR1 MNHNY and CDR2 SVGAGI (reference sequence). The V end lost 8 bases, the J end lost 6 bases, and 11 bases lay between the germline ends. The CDR3, as DNA: TGTGCCAGCCTCGGGACTCTCAATGAGCAGTTCTTC. It codes for CASLGTLNEQFF.

A few counts support this clonotype. The chain joins TRBV7-8 to TRBJ1-2; D is unclear. Germline CDR1 SGHVS, CDR2 FQNEAQ. The CDR3 consists of 15 residues. With 1 base removed from V and 0 bases from J, the gap between germline ends came to 9 bases. CDR3 in amino acids: CASSLGADTNYGYTF. CDR3 nucleotide sequence: TGTGCCAGCAGCTTAGGGGCTGATACTAACTATGGCTACACCTTC.

J is TRBJ2-5 and V is TRBV5-6, with TRBD2 as a possible D gene (5 bases). Deletions cut 6 bases from V and 5 bases from J, with 14 bases between. The CDR3 has 13 residues. The germline CDR1 and CDR2 sequences are SGHDT and YYEEEE. Written as DNA, the CDR3 is TGTGCCAGCACCATCAGCGGCTCGGAGACCCAGTACTTC. It encodes CASTISGSETQYF.